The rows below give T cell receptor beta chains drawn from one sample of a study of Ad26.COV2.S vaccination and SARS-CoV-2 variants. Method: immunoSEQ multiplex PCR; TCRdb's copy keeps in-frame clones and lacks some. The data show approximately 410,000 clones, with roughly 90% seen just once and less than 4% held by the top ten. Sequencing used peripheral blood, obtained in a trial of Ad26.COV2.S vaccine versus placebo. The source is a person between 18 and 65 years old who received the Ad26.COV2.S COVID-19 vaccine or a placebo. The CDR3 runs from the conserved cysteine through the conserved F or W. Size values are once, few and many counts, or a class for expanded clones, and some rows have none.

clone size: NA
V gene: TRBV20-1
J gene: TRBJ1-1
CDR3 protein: CSASSGAGAEAFF

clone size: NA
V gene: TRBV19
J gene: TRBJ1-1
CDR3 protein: CASSIAGANTEAFF

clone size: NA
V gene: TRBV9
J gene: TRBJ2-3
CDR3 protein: CASSVGRGAETDTQYF

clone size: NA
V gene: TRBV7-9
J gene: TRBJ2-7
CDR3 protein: CASSFCCPGRAYEQYF

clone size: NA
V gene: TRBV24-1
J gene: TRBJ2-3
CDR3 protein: CATSDRTGVTDTQYF

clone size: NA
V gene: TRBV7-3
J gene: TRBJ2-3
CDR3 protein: CASSTGQSTDTQYF

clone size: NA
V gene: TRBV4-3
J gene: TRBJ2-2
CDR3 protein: CASSQTIIAGELFF

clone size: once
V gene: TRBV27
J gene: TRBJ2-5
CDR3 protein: CASKMGTGGETQYF

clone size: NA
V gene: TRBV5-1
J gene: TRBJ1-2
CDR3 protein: CASSLDRELNYGYTF

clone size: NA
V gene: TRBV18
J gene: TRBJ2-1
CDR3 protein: CASSPPLPGVNNEQFF

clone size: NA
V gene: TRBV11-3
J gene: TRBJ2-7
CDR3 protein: CASSSSGSSYEQYF

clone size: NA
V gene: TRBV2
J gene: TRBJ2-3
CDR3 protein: CASSEAPFTDTQYF

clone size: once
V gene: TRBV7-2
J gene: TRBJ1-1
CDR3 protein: CASSLVENTEAFF

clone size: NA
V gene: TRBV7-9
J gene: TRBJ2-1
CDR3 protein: CASSLGTSGGAYNEQFF

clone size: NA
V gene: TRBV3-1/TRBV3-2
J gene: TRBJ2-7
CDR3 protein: CASSPDGLSYEQYF

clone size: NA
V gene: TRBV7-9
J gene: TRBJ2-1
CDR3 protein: CASSYGTGSHNEQFF

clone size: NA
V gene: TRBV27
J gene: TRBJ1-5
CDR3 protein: CASSLSNLSNQPQHF

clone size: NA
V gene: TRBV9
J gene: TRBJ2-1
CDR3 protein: CASGGTSGGYNEQFF

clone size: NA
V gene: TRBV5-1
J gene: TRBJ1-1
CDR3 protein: CASSLGSREAFF

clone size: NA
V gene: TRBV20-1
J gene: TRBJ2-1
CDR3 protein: CSASDPRTYNEQFF

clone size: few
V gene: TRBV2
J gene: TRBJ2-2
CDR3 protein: CASSAGEVTGELFF

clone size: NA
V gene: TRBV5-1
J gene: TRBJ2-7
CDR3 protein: CASSLTVTGGAGYEQYF

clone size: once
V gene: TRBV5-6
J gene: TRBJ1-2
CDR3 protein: CATTYANYGYTF

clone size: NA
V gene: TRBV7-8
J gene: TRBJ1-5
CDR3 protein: CASSLVDSNQPQHF

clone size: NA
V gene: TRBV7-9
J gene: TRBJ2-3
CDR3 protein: CASSASTDTQYF

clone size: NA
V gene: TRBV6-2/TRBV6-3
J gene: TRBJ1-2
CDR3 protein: CASSSRTGRAFFGYTF

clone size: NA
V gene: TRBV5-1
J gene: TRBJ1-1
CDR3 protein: CASSSTRDRPEAFF

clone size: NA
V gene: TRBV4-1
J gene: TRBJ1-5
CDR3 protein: CASSLVPGQGMGNQPQHF

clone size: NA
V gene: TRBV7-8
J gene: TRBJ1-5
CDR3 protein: CASSLEGGVGQPQHF